This is a list of T cell receptor beta chains from one sample in a study of Tregs in tolerant kidney transplant recipients. The repertoire was sequenced with immunoSEQ multiplex PCR; TCRdb's copy has only in-frame clones and lacks some. The sample has 20,000 or so clones, roughly 65% seen once. For these receptors, no antigen is known. Sequencing was done on a sample of Tregs from blood cultured with allogeneic cells. These receptor sequences come from a human donor in good health. Each CDR3 is given with its conserved first and last residue. Each record gives: D gene, J gene, V gene, clone size, CDR3 DNA, CDR3 protein. D genes are given only for firm matches. Expanded clones are given a class, and other clones once, few, many or no size at all.

>-|TRBJ2-5|TRBV5-1|-
TGCGCCAGCAACCAGGGCTTTTTCGGGCTCGGGGAGACCCAGTACTTC
CASNQGFFGLGETQYF
>TRBD2|TRBJ2-3|TRBV19|-
TGTGCCACCAAGACGGGGGGGGTTTCAGATACGCAGTATTTT
CATKTGGVSDTQYF
>-|TRBJ1-5|TRBV19|-
TGTGCCAGTAGTGGGGCGGCAGCCCTCCTCAATCAGCCCCAGCATTTT
CASSGAAALLNQPQHF
>-|TRBJ2-1|TRBV27|-
TGTGCCAGCAGTGGGGTCGTTAGGTACAATGAGCAGTTCTTC
CASSGVVRYNEQFF
>TRBD2|TRBJ2-2|TRBV5-4|-
TGTGCCAGCAACTCAAGGGCCGGGGGGGCAGGTACCGGGGAGCTGTTTTTT
CASNSRAGGAGTGELFF
>TRBD1|TRBJ1-6|TRBV11-3|-
TGTGCCAGCAGCTTGACAGGGAGTTCACCCCTCCACTTT
CASSLTGSSPLHF
>-|TRBJ2-1|TRBV28|few
TGTGCCAGCAGCCCATGGACTACCGTGGGGCAGTTCTTC
CASSPWTTVGQFF
>TRBD1|TRBJ2-7|TRBV29-1|-
TGCAGCGTGGTCACAGGGGTCTACGAGCAGTACTTC
CSVVTGVYEQYF
>-|TRBJ2-7|TRBV6-5|few
TGTGCCAGCAGCCCCTCGATGAACTACGAGCAGTACTTC
CASSPSMNYEQYF
>TRBD2|TRBJ2-7|TRBV5-1|few
TGCGCCAGCAGCACATGGGGACTAGCGGTGGAAGAGCAGTACTTC
CASSTWGLAVEEQYF
>-|TRBJ1-2|TRBV29-1|-
TGCAGCGACACAAACAGCGCCTGGGGCTACACCTTC
CSDTNSAWGYTF
>TRBD1|TRBJ2-1|TRBV19|few
TGTGCCAGTAGTATAGGGACAGGGGTGATTGAGCAGTTCTTC
CASSIGTGVIEQFF
>TRBD2|TRBJ2-5|TRBV2|-
TGTGCCAGCAGTGGGTCGCGGGGGGGCCAAGAGACCCAGTACTTC
CASSGSRGGQETQYF
>TRBD2|TRBJ2-1|TRBV19|-
TGTGCCAGTAGTCCCCTAGGGTTTACTAGCGGGAATGAGCAGTTCTTC
CASSPLGFTSGNEQFF
>-|TRBJ1-2|TRBV4-1|-
TGCGCCAGCAGCCAAGTCGGTAGCTACACCTATGGCTACACCTTC
CASSQVGSYTYGYTF
>-|TRBJ1-1|TRBV6-5|few
TGTGCCAGCAGACAACAGGGTACTGAAGCTTTCTTT
CASRQQGTEAFF
>-|TRBJ2-5|TRBV5-1|-
TGCGCCAGCAGCTTGGACCGGATATGGGCCAAAGAGACCCAGTACTTC
CASSLDRIWAKETQYF
>TRBD2|TRBJ2-1|TRBV5-4|-
TGTGCCAGCAGCTTGACGGGAGGGCCTTATGAGCAGTTCTTC
CASSLTGGPYEQFF
>-|TRBJ1-6|TRBV2|few
TGTGCCAGCAGTGAAACGGGGCCCCTCCACTTT
CASSETGPLHF
>-|TRBJ1-2|TRBV19|medium-sized
TGTGCCAGTAGTATCAGAGGGGGGCCCTATGGCTACACCTTC
CASSIRGGPYGYTF
>-|TRBJ2-7|TRBV15|-
TGTGCCACCAGCAGAGGGTCGGGAGAGAGCCACGAGCAGTACTTC
CATSRGSGESHEQYF
>-|TRBJ2-7|TRBV27|-
TGTGCCAGCAGACAATGGGGGGGACAGTACCCCCTCGAGCAGTACTTC
CASRQWGGQYPLEQYF
>TRBD1|TRBJ2-3|TRBV6-5|-
TGTGCCAGCAGTAACCCGGGACAGGGGAAGTATTTT
CASSNPGQGKYF
>TRBD1|TRBJ2-7|TRBV29-1|-
TGCAGCGTTGCGGAGACAGGGTTGTTCTACGAGCAGTACTTC
CSVAETGLFYEQYF
>TRBD1|TRBJ1-5|TRBV19|-
TGTGCCAGTAGTATAGGGGGACAGTTCCGTCAGCCCCAGCATTTT
CASSIGGQFRQPQHF
>TRBD1|TRBJ1-5|TRBV5-4|-
TGTGCCAGCAGCTTGGCGGGACAGATTAATCAGCCCCAGCATTTT
CASSLAGQINQPQHF
>-|TRBJ1-4|TRBV5-4|-
TGTGCCAGCAGCTTGGGACAGGAAAAACTGTTTTTT
CASSLGQEKLFF
>-|TRBJ2-3|TRBV6-5|-
TGTGCCAGCTCGCCTCTCCCCTCCTTTGGGGGTACGCAGTATTTT
CASSPLPSFGGTQYF
>TRBD1|TRBJ2-3|TRBV9|-
TGTGCCAGCAGCACCCGGGACAGGGGGACGCAGTATTTT
CASSTRDRGTQYF
>-|TRBJ2-1|TRBV6-1|-
TGTGCCAGCAGTCTGGGGGAGCCAATTAAGCGGTTCTTC
CASSLGEPIKRFF
>-|TRBJ2-1|TRBV19|few
TGTGCCAGTAGTACCCCCCCCGCCCTAGCCCTCTCACACAATGAGCAGTTCTTC
CASSTPPALALSHNEQFF
>-|TRBJ2-2|TRBV2|few
TGTGCCAGCAGTGAAGTAGGCTACCGGACCGCGGGGACCGGGGAGCTGTTTTTT
CASSEVGYRTAGTGELFF
>-|TRBJ1-6|TRBV5-1|-
TGCGCCAGCAGCTTGGGCCCGGCAGGGCTAGGGTGGAATTCACCCCTCCACTTT
CASSLGPAGLGWNSPLHF
>-|TRBJ2-2|TRBV21-1|-
TGTGCCAGCAGCAAATACGATGCTAGAGTACGCCCCGAGAACACCGGGGAGCTGTTTTTT
CASSKYDARVRPENTGELFF
>TRBD1|TRBJ1-2|TRBV27|once
TGTGCCAGCAGGAGGGACAGGGGAAATGGCTACACCTTC
CASRRDRGNGYTF
>TRBD1|TRBJ2-5|TRBV15|-
TGTGCCACCAGGGGCAGGGCCGGAGGAGGGACAGGAGTGACCCAGTACTTC
CATRGRAGGGTGVTQYF
>-|TRBJ2-2|TRBV7-7|-
TGTGCCAGCAGTTTCGGATTGTCGGGCGGGGAGCTGTTTTTT
CASSFGLSGGELFF
>TRBD1|TRBJ2-1|TRBV5-1|-
TGCGCCAGCAGCCTCCGGACAGGGGAAAGCTCCTACAATGAGCAGTTCTTC
CASSLRTGESSYNEQFF
>-|TRBJ1-5|TRBV6-5|-
TGTGCCAGCAGTGAAACAGGGATCAATCAGCCCCAGCATTTT
CASSETGINQPQHF
>-|TRBJ2-7|TRBV18|few
TGTGCCAGCTCACAGGCGGCCGGGTACGAGCAGTACTTC
CASSQAAGYEQYF
>-|TRBJ2-1|TRBV6-1|once
TGTGCCAGCAGTGAACCTGGGCTAGTTTACAATGAGCAGTTCTTC
CASSEPGLVYNEQFF
>-|TRBJ1-2|TRBV7-9|-
TGTGCCAGCAGCTTAGTTGGGGTCCTTGCCTACACCTTC
CASSLVGVLAYTF
>TRBD1|TRBJ1-5|TRBV6-6|-
TGTGCCAGCAGCCCGGGACAGGTTATTTATCAGCCCCAGCATTTT
CASSPGQVIYQPQHF
>-|TRBJ2-5|TRBV20-1|-
TGCAGTGCTAGTAGACAGACCCAGTACTTC
CSASRQTQYF
>TRBD1|TRBJ2-7|TRBV5-5|-
TGTGCCAGCGCGCCCGGGACAGGGACCTCCTACGAGCAGTACTTC
CASAPGTGTSYEQYF
>TRBD1|TRBJ2-4|TRBV30|-
TGTGCCTGGAGTATACAGGGGACCAAAAACATTCAGTACTTC
CAWSIQGTKNIQYF
>TRBD2|TRBJ2-1|TRBV27|once
TGTGCCAGCAGTTTACCCCTACTAGCGGGGGGGCCGCATGAGCAGTTCTTC
CASSLPLLAGGPHEQFF
>-|TRBJ2-3|TRBV18|few
TGTGCCAGCTCACCAGCAGGAATTGCCCTAGTAGATACGCAGTATTTT
CASSPAGIALVDTQYF
>-|TRBJ2-3|TRBV5-1|-
TGCGCCAGCAGCCCAGCAGGGGTGGTACCAGATACGCAGTATTTT
CASSPAGVVPDTQYF
>TRBD1|TRBJ2-5|TRBV6-5|once
TGTGCCAGCACCCGACAGGGGACCCAGTACTTC
CASTRQGTQYF
>TRBD2|TRBJ2-7|TRBV18|-
TGTGCCAGCTCACCAGCTGGGGGGGTCATGAACGAGCAGTACTTC
CASSPAGGVMNEQYF
>TRBD1|TRBJ2-7|TRBV6-5|-
TGTGCCACCGATGCGATGGGACAGGGGTCCTACGAGCAGTACTTC
CATDAMGQGSYEQYF
>-|TRBJ2-7|TRBV2|-
TGTGCCAGCAGCTCAAGAAGGACAGAATCCTACGAGCAGTACTTC
CASSSRRTESYEQYF
>-|TRBJ1-2|TRBV11-2|medium-sized
TGTGCCAGCAGCTCCCCTGGGGGGTTAGCTAACTATGGCTACACCTTC
CASSSPGGLANYGYTF
>TRBD2|TRBJ2-5|TRBV7-2|-
TGTGCCAGCAGCCTGGAATTAGCGGGGGTCAGAAGGACCCAGTACTTC
CASSLELAGVRRTQYF